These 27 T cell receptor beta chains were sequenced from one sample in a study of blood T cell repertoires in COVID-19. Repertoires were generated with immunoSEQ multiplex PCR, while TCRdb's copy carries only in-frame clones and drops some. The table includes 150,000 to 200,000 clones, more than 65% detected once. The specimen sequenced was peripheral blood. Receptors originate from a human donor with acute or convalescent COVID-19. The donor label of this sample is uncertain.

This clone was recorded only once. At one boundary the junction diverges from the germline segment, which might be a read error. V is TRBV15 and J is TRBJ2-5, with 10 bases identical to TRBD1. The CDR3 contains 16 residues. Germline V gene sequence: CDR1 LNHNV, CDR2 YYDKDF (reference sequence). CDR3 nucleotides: TGTGCCGCCAGCAGGGAGGGACAGGGGCCCGCGGAGACCCAGTACTTC. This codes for CAASREGQGPAETQYF.

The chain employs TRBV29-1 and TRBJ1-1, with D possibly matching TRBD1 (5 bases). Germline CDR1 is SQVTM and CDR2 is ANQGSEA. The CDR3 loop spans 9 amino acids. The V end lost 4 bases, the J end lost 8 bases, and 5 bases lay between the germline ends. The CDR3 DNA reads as TGCAGCGTTGCAGGGGAAGCTTTCTTT. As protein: CSVAGEAFF.

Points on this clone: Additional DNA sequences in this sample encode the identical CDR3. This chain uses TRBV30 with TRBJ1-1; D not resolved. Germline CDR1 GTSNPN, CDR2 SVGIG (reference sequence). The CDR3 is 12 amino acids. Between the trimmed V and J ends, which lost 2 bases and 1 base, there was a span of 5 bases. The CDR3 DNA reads TGTGCCTGGAGTACATCGAACACTGAAGCTTTCTTT. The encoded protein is CAWSTSNTEAFF.

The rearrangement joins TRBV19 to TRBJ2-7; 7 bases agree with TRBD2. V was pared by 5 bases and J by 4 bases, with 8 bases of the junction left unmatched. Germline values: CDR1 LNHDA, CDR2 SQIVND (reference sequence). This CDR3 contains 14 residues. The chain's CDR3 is CASSRGTKGYEQYF. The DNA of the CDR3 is TGTGCCAGTAGTCGGGGGACTAAGGGATACGAGCAGTACTTC.

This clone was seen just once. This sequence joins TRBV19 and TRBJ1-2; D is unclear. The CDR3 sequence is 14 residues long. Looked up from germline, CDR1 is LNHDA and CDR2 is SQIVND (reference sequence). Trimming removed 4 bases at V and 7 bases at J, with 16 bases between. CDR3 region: CASSTRVREGGYTF. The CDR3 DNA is TGTGCCAGTAGTACCCGGGTCCGTGAAGGTGGCTACACCTTC.

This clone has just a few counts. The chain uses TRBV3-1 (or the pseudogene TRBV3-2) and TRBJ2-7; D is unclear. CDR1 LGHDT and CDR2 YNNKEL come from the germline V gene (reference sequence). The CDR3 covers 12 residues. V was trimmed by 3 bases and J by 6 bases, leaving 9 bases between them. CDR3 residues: CASSHGGLEQYF. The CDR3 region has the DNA TGTGCCAGCAGCCATGGTGGGCTCGAGCAGTACTTC.

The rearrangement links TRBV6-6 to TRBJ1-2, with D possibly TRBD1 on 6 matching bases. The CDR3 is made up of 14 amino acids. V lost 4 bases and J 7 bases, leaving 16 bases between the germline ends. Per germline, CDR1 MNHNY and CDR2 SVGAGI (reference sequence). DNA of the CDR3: TGTGCCAGCAGTTCCCTAAGGGGGTTGAGTGGCTACACCTTC. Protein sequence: CASSSLRGLSGYTF.

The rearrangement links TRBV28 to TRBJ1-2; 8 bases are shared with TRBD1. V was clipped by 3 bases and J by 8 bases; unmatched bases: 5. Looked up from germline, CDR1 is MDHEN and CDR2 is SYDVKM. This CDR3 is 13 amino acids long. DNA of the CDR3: TGTGCCAGCAGTTTCGGACAGGGAAAAGGCTACACCTTC. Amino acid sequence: CASSFGQGKGYTF.

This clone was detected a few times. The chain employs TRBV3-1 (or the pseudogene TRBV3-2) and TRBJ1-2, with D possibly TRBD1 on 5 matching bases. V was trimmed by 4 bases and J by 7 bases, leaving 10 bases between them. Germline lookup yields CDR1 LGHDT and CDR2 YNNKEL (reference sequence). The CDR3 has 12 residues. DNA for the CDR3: TGTGCCAGCAGCCGGGGGGAAGGTGGCTACACCTTC. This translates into CASSRGEGGYTF.

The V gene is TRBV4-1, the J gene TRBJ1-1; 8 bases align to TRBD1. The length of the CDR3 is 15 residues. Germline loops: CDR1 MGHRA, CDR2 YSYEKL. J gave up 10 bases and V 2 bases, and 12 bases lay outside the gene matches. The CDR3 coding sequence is TGCGCCAGCAGCCAACAGACAGGGGTTGTGGGAAGAGCTTTCTTT. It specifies CASSQQTGVVGRAFF.

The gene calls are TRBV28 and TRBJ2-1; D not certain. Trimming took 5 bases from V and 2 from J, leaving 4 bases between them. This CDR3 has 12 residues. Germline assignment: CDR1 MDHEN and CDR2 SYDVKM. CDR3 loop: CASSLPYNEQFF. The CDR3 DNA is TGTGCCAGCAGTCTACCCTACAATGAGCAGTTCTTC. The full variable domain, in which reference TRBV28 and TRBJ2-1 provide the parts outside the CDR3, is DVKVTQSSRYLVKRTGEKVFLECVQDMDHENMFWYRQDPGLGLRLIYFSYDVKMKEKGDIPEGYSVSREKKERFSLILESASTNQTSMYLCASSLPYNEQFFGPGTRLTVL.

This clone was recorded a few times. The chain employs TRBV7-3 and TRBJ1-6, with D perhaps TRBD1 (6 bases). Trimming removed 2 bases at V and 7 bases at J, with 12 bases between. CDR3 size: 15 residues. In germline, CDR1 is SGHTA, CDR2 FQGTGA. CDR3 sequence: CASSLYAGDNSPLHF. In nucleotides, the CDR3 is TGTGCCAGCAGCTTATATGCAGGGGACAATTCACCCCTCCACTTT.

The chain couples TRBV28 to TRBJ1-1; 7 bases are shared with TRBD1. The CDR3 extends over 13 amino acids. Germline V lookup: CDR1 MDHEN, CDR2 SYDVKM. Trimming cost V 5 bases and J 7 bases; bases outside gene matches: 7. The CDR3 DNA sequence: TGTGCCAGCAGTACAAGGGGGCTGGGTGAAGCTTTCTTT. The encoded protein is CASSTRGLGEAFF.

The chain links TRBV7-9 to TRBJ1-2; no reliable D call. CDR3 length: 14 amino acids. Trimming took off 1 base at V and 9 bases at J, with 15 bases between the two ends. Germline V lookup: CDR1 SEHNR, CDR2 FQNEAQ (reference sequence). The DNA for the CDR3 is TGTGCCAGCAGCTTAGAATTCGGCGGGCCCAGCTACACCTTC. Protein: CASSLEFGGPSYTF.

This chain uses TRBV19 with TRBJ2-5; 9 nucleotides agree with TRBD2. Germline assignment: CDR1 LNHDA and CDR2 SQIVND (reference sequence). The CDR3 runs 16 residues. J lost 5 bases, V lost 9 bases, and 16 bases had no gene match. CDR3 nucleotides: TGTGCCAGCAGTGAACTAGCGGGCCGGGTTGGTGAGACCCAGTACTTC. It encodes CASSELAGRVGETQYF. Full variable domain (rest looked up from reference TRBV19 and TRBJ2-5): DGGITQSPKYLFRKEGQNVTLSCEQNLNHDAMYWYRQDPGQGLRLIYYSQIVNDFQKGDIAEGYSVSREKKESFPLTVTSAQKNPTAFYLCASSELAGRVGETQYFGPGTRLLVL.

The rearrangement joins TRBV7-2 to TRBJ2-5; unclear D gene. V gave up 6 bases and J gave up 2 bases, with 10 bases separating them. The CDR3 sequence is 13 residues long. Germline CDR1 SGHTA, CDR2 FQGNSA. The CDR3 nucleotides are TGTGCCAGCAGAATGGTACAACAAGAGACCCAGTACTTC. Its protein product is CASRMVQQETQYF.

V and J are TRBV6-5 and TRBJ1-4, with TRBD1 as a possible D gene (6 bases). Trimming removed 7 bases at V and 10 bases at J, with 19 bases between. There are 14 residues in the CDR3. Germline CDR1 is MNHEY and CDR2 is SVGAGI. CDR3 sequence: CASKMSQGSGKLFF. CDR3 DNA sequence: TGTGCCAGCAAAATGAGTCAGGGGTCGGGAAAACTGTTTTTT.

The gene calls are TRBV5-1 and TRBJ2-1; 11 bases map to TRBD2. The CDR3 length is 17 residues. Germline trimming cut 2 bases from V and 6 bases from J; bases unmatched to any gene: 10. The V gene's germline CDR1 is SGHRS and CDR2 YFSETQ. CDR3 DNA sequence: TGCGCCAGCAGCTTCCGATTTAGCGGGGGGGCCCTCAATGAGCAGTTCTTC. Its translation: CASSFRFSGGALNEQFF.

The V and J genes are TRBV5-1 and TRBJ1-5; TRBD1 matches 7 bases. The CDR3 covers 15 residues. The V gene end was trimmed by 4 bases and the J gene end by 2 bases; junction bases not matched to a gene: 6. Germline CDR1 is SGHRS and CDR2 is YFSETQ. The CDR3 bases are TGCGCCAGCAGCAAATCTGGGACAGGCAATCAGCCCCAGCATTTT. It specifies CASSKSGTGNQPQHF.

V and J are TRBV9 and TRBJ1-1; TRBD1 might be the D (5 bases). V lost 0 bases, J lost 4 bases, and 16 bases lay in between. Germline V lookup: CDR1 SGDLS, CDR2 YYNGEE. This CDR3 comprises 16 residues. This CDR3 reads CASSVVPGPGGTEAFF. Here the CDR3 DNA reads TGTGCCAGCAGCGTAGTTCCGGGGCCCGGGGGCACTGAAGCTTTCTTT. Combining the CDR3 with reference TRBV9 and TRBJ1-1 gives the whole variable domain DSGVTQTPKHLITATGQRVTLRCSPRSGDLSVYWYQQSLDQGLQFLIQYYNGEERAKGNILERFSAQQFPDLHSELNLSSLELGDSALYFCASSVVPGPGGTEAFFGQGTRLTVV.

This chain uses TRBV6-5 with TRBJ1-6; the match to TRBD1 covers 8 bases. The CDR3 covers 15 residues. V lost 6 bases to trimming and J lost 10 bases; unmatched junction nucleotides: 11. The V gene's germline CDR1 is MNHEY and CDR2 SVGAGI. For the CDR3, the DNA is TGTGCCAGCAGCCGAACGACAGGGGAGGCATCACCCCTCCACTTT. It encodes CASSRTTGEASPLHF.

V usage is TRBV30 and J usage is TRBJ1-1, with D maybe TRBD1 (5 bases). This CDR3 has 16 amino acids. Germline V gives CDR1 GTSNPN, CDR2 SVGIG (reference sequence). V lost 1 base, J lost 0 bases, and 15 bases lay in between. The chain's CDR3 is CAWSAVRGKLNTEAFF. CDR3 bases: TGTGCCTGGAGTGCCGTAAGGGGTAAGCTGAACACTGAAGCTTTCTTT. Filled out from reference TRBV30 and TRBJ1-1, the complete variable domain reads SQTIHQWPATLVQPVGSPLSLECTVEGTSNPNLYWYRQAAGRGLQLLFYSVGIGQISSEVPQNLSASRPQDRQFILSSKKLLLSDSGFYLCAWSAVRGKLNTEAFFGQGTRLTVV.

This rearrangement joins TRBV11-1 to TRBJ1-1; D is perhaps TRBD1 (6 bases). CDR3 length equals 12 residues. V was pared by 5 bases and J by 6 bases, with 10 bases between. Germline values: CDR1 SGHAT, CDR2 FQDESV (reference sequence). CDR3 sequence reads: CASSQGGAEAFF. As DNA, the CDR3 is TGTGCCAGCAGCCAAGGGGGGGCTGAAGCTTTCTTT.

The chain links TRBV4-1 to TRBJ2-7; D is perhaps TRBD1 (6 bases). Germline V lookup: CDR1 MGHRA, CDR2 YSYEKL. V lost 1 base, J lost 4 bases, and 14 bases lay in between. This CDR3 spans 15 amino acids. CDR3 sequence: CASSQGGGRGYEQYF. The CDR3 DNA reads TGCGCCAGCAGCCAAGGGGGCGGCAGGGGTTACGAGCAGTACTTC.

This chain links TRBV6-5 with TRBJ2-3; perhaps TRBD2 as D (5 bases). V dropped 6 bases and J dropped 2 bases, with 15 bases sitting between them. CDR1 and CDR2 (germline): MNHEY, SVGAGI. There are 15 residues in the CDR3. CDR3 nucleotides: TGTGCCAGCAGACTAAGAGGACTCCACACAGATACGCAGTATTTT. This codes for CASRLRGLHTDTQYF.

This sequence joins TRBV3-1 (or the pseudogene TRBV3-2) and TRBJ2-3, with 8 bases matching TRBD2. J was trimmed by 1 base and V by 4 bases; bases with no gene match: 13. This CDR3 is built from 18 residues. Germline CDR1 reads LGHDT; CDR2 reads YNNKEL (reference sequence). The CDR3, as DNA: TGTGCCAGCAGCCGGACGCCGAAGCGGGAGAGGGGCACAGATACGCAGTATTTT. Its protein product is CASSRTPKRERGTDTQYF.

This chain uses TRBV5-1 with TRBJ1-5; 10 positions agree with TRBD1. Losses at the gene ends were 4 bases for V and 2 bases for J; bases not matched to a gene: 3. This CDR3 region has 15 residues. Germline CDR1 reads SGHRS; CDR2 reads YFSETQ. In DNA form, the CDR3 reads TGCGCCAGCAGCCCGGGGACAGGGGGCAATCAGCCCCAGCATTTT. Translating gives CASSPGTGGNQPQHF.